This T cell receptor beta chain originates from a study of CD8 T cells in Susac syndrome. Study-wide results and limits: Regarding the TCR sequencing and HLA analysis, the study admitted that a relatively small number of individuals were involved.

The V and J ends lost 0 bases and 4 bases respectively, with 9 bases between them. Germline values: CDR1 DFQATT, CDR2 SNEGSKA (reference sequence). This CDR3 spans 13 amino acids. Treatment-naive patients with stable or active relapsing-remitting disease served as multiple sclerosis controls. Note on this clonotype: As yet, its antigen is unknown.

Roughly 0.45 to 1 ug RNA was reverse transcribed with random hexamers. TCRdb called the immunoSEQ multiplex PCR reads again in MiXCR, with one record for every CDR3 protein. The data contain about 300,000 distinct CDR3 sequences, about 82% of them singletons. This chain links TRBV20-1 with TRBJ1-1, with a tentative D call TRBD1 (6 bases). Material for sequencing was CD8+ T cells from PBMCs. This receptor was identified in a human donor with multiple sclerosis. CDR3 sequence: CSARDQGGTEAFF. The CDR3 nucleotides read TGCAGTGCTAGAGATCAAGGGGGCACTGAAGCTTTCTTT.